One and the same sample provided the 6 T cell receptor beta chains below, sequenced in a study of T cell responses to AZD1222 COVID-19 vaccine. Here immunoSEQ multiplex PCR was the method, and the copy in TCRdb shows in-frame clones only, minus some. This sample has about 68,000 clones, with 86% found just once. Sequencing was performed on peripheral blood, taken on day 0 of AZD1222 vaccination. These receptors all stem from an adult in good health.

The rearrangement uses TRBV5-1 and TRBJ1-1, with 9 bases fitting TRBD1. Germline trimming cut 2 bases from V and 4 bases from J; bases unmatched to any gene: 6. Germline CDR1 reads SGHRS; CDR2 reads YFSETQ. The CDR3 totals 15 residues. The CDR3 protein is CASSFIGTGITEAFF. The DNA for the CDR3 is TGCGCCAGCAGCTTTATCGGGACAGGGATCACTGAAGCTTTCTTT.

The chain employs TRBV5-4 and TRBJ1-1; maybe TRBD1 (5 bases). V gave up 0 bases and J gave up 10 bases, with 19 bases separating them. Germline V gene sequence: CDR1 SGHNT, CDR2 YYREEE (reference sequence). The CDR3 runs to 15 residues. CDR3 sequence: CASSLGRDPALLAFF. The CDR3 coding sequence is TGTGCCAGCAGCTTGGGCCGGGACCCCGCCTTATTAGCTTTCTTT. Variable domain in full (rest from reference TRBV5-4 and TRBJ1-1): ETGVTQSPTHLIKTRGQQVTLRCSSQSGHNTVSWYQQALGQGPQFIFQYYREEENGRGNFPPRFSGLQFPNYSSELNVNALELDDSALYLCASSLGRDPALLAFFGQGTRLTVV.

The chain links TRBV10-3 to TRBJ1-2; the D gene is possibly TRBD1 (5 bases). The V end was cut by 4 bases, the J end by 3 bases, with 9 bases between. The germline CDR1 and CDR2 sequences are ENHRY and SYGVKD. The CDR3 contains 13 residues. The CDR3 nucleotides read TGTGCCATCAGTGTCGAGACAGACTATGGCTACACCTTC. It yields the protein CAISVETDYGYTF.

V gene TRBV6-5 combines with J gene TRBJ2-7, with D tentatively TRBD1 or TRBD2 (6 bases each). Trimming shortened V by 4 bases and J by 2 bases, and 18 bases separated the two germline ends. The length of the CDR3 is 16 residues. The V gene's germline CDR1 is MNHEY and CDR2 SVGAGI. CDR3 coding DNA: TGTGCCAGCAGTTTCCCAGGGGACTCCCTTACCTACGAGCAGTACTTC. The encoded protein is CASSFPGDSLTYEQYF.

This clone was counted once. V and J are TRBV5-1 and TRBJ1-3; D not certain. Trimming cost V 0 bases and J 2 bases, with 9 bases left between them. Looked up from germline, CDR1 is SGHRS and CDR2 is YFSETQ. The CDR3 is 15 amino acids. The CDR3 loop is CASSLASGTGNTIYF. CDR3 DNA sequence: TGCGCCAGCAGCTTGGCCAGTGGAACTGGAAACACCATATATTTT.

V is TRBV30 and J is TRBJ1-3, with D tentatively TRBD1 (6 bases). Trimming took off 0 bases at V and 4 bases at J, with 7 bases between the two ends. CDR1 GTSNPN and CDR2 SVGIG come from the germline V gene (reference sequence). The CDR3 consists of 13 residues. The CDR3 coding sequence is TGTGCCTGGAGTGTTACAGGGGGAAACACCATATATTTT. Amino acid sequence: CAWSVTGGNTIYF. Full variable domain (remainder filled in from reference TRBV30 and TRBJ1-3): SQTIHQWPATLVQPVGSPLSLECTVEGTSNPNLYWYRQAAGRGLQLLFYSVGIGQISSEVPQNLSASRPQDRQFILSSKKLLLSDSGFYLCAWSVTGGNTIYFGEGSWLTVV.